This note documents a single TCR beta chain sequence. Its antigen is not identified. This may arise from a read error, as a much more abundant clone is one base away. This sample stems from a study of blood T cells in healthy people across ages. A second PCR of roughly 7 to 11 cycles used a sample-barcoded 5' primer and a J-beta primer mix. MiXCR was run by TCRdb on the 5' RACE reads, yielding one entry per CDR3 protein. The sample has fewer than 750,000 distinct CDR3 sequences, less than 60% seen once. The germline CDR1 and CDR2 sequences are MNHNY and SVGAGI (reference sequence). The V end lost 2 bases, the J end lost 0 bases, and 11 bases lay between the germline ends. CDR3 length equals 16 residues. Study-level findings and limits: The authors considered diversity estimates from one million T cells to be underestimates.

The chain combines TRBV6-6 with TRBJ1-5, with D unclear. This receptor was taken from a man aged 80 or over in good health. The source material was blood. The CDR3 DNA sequence: TGTGCCAGCAGTTACCCCGGGCTCTATAGCAATCAGCCCCAGCATTTT. This translates into CASSYPGLYSNQPQHF.